Below are 13 T cell receptor beta chains sequenced from a single sample in a study of blood T cell repertoires in COVID-19 (dated by TCRdb to between 2020 and 2021). Library generation was performed with the immunoSEQ multiplex PCR assay. TCRdb retrieved this table from immuneACCESS and kept in-frame rearrangements only. Not all clones are present; in checked studies, unresolved V genes account for under half, and no reason is known for the remainder. The sample profile shows about 310,000 clones; 85% of them were found once. The ten largest clones capture 1.5% to 2% of the sample. The source material was PBMCs or T cells enriched from blood (not recorded which). The receptor set was obtained from a woman aged 30 to 39 who had been exposed to COVID-19.

The CDR3 region has the DNA TGTGCCAGTAGCATTGAGCAGTTCTTC. Translating it yields CASSIEQFF. V gene TRBV19 combines with J gene TRBJ2-1, with no clear D. This CDR3 contains 9 residues. CDR1 is LNHDA and CDR2 is SQIVND in the germline V gene (reference sequence). The V gene lost 6 bases and the J gene lost 9 bases, with 3 bases spanning the gap.

This clone came up once. The V call is TRBV15, the J call TRBJ2-5; 10 bases agree with TRBD1. The germline gives CDR1 LNHNV, CDR2 YYDKDF (reference sequence). Trimming at V came to 5 bases and at J to 5 bases, leaving 5 bases not matched to a gene. This CDR3 is 14 amino acids long. The CDR3 protein is CATSGDRGGETQYF. In nucleotides, the CDR3 is TGTGCCACCAGCGGGGACAGGGGAGGGGAGACCCAGTACTTC.

The chain's CDR3 is CASSLRQGVESVGYTF. DNA for the CDR3: TGTGCCAGCAGCTTAAGGCAGGGCGTCGAGTCGGTAGGCTACACCTTC. The chain couples TRBV5-6 to TRBJ1-2, with D perhaps TRBD1 (5 bases). Germline CDR1 SGHDT, CDR2 YYEEEE. This CDR3 has 16 residues. With 2 bases removed from V and 8 bases from J, the gap between germline ends came to 22 bases.

The CDR3 bases are TGTGCCAGCAGCCAAAAAAAGCGTCCGGTGGCGCAGTATTTT. It yields the protein CASSQKKRPVAQYF. J is TRBJ2-3 and V is TRBV3-1 (or the pseudogene TRBV3-2), with D hard to call. V was clipped by 2 bases and J by 10 bases, with 16 bases between them. This CDR3 region has 14 residues. Germline assignment: CDR1 LGHDT and CDR2 YNNKEL (reference sequence).

V and J are TRBV7-6 and TRBJ2-7; the match to TRBD2 covers 7 bases. The germline CDR1 and CDR2 sequences are SGHVS and FNYEAQ. Trimming at V came to 1 base and at J to 0 bases, leaving 3 bases not matched to a gene. The CDR3 extends over 15 amino acids. CDR3 nucleotides: TGTGCCAGCAGCTTAGGAGCGGGACCCTCCTACGAGCAGTACTTC. Its translation: CASSLGAGPSYEQYF.

The gene calls are TRBV5-1 and TRBJ1-6, with D tentatively TRBD1 (6 bases). Between the trimmed V and J ends, which lost 4 bases and 7 bases, there was a span of 18 bases. This CDR3 comprises 16 residues. Germline V gene data show CDR1 as SGHRS and CDR2 as YFSETQ. In DNA form, the CDR3 reads TGCGCCAGCAGCCCACAGGGAAACGTGAAAAATTCACCCCTCCACTTT. It encodes CASSPQGNVKNSPLHF.

V usage is TRBV19 and J usage is TRBJ1-3, with D unresolved. The V gene's germline CDR1 is LNHDA and CDR2 SQIVND (reference sequence). V lost 7 bases to trimming and J lost 0 bases, with 10 bases between them. This CDR3 comprises 14 residues. CDR3 amino acids: CASTASTSGNTIYF. Written as DNA, the CDR3 is TGTGCCAGTACCGCATCTACCTCTGGAAACACCATATATTTT.

The rearrangement uses TRBV12-3 or TRBV12-4 and TRBJ2-1; the D gene is possibly TRBD1 (6 bases). Trimming cost V 5 bases and J 10 bases, with 12 bases left between them. CDR3 size: 12 residues. The DNA for the CDR3 is TGTGCCAGCAGTCGGGGACAAGTCGAGCAGTTCTTC. This translates into CASSRGQVEQFF.

The chain recombines TRBV27 with TRBJ1-5; 8 positions match TRBD1. Germline V lookup: CDR1 MNHEY, CDR2 SMNVEV (reference sequence). The CDR3 is 13 residues long. V was clipped by 8 bases and J by 5 bases; unmatched bases: 5. The CDR3 bases are TGTGCCAGCCGAAACAGGGGGGATCAGCCCCAGCATTTT. This codes for CASRNRGDQPQHF.

V gene TRBV6-5 combines with J gene TRBJ1-1; 9 nucleotides align to TRBD1. The germline V gene encodes CDR1 MNHEY and CDR2 SVGAGI. The CDR3 covers 13 residues. V gave up 7 bases and J gave up 8 bases; unmatched junction bases: 8. The CDR3 DNA is TGTGCCAGCACTCCGACAGGGGGAAGCGAAGCTTTCTTT. Residues: CASTPTGGSEAFF.

This clone was seen many times. This chain uses TRBV11-2 with TRBJ2-1; 7 nucleotides line up with TRBD2. The CDR3 totals 14 residues. Trimming cost V 5 bases and J 1 base; bases outside gene matches: 2. Germline loops: CDR1 SGHAT, CDR2 FQNNGV. The CDR3 sequence: CASSGGLSYNEQFF. In DNA form, the CDR3 reads TGTGCCAGCAGCGGGGGACTATCCTACAATGAGCAGTTCTTC. The full variable domain, rest sourced from reference TRBV11-2 and TRBJ2-1, is EAGVAQSPRYKIIEKRQSVAFWCNPISGHATLYWYQQILGQGPKLLIQFQNNGVVDDSQLPKDRFSAERLKGVDSTLKIQPAKLEDSAVYLCASSGGLSYNEQFFGPGTRLTVL.

V is TRBV12-3 or TRBV12-4 and J is TRBJ2-7; D is unclear. The CDR3 contains 13 residues. Trimming removed 1 base from V and 4 bases from J, with 8 bases in between. Here the CDR3 reads CASSLVLGYEQYF. CDR3 nucleotide sequence: TGTGCCAGCAGTTTAGTACTCGGGTACGAGCAGTACTTC.

The chain carries TRBV24-1 and TRBJ2-5; D unclear. Between the trimmed V and J ends, which lost 3 bases and 1 base, there was a span of 8 bases. CDR1 and CDR2 from the germline V gene are KGHDR and SFDVKD. This CDR3 contains 14 residues. The CDR3 here is CATSDRRIQETQYF. The CDR3 DNA is TGTGCCACCAGTGATCGGAGAATCCAAGAGACCCAGTACTTC.